This T cell receptor (beta chain) was retrieved from a study of human T cells and chemical hapten exposure. Whole-study findings and limits: There was no change with DPC sensitization in TCRs above 1 in 1000 frequency.

Each CDR3 protein gets one entry after TCRdb re-called the RACE reads with MiXCR. The sample holds 80,000 to 95,000 distinct CDR3 sequences; around 10% are singletons and the top ten take more than 2%. Regarding time point: patch test 2, 6 weeks after DPC sensitization. The treatment: therapeutic diphenylcyclopropenone sensitization with weekly scalp DPC. The drawing of blood occurred before each patch test was applied. V shed 5 bases and J shed 1 base, with 20 bases lying between them. Germline CDR1 is DFQATT and CDR2 is SNEGSKA (reference sequence). The CDR3 spans 16 residues. Ten or more counts support this clonotype. The antigen remains undetermined.

The sample consisted of whole blood, taken in connection with sensitization to the hapten diphenylcyclopropenone (DPC). The gene calls are TRBV20-1 and TRBJ1-2; a weak D match, TRBD1 (6 bases). The clonotype originates from a man aged 40-49 years with alopecia areata. Some clones in this sample may be carry-over from other donors' samples. The CDR3 coding sequence is TGCAGTGCTCTTGGGACATCTGGTGGGGGTAACTATGGCTACACCTTC. This codes for CSALGTSGGGNYGYTF.